This entry is about one T cell receptor (beta chain). The data are from a study of beta chain features in type 1 diabetes. Sequenced material consisted of expressed TCRB transcripts (all of the isolated RNA was reverse transcribed). Reads averaged about 1 million for stem cell-like memory T cell samples. Here immunoSEQ multiplex PCR was the method, and the copy in TCRdb shows in-frame clones only, minus some. The sample yields some 100,000 clones, about 40% seen once. Blood was drawn once from each donor into heparinised tubes. The draws averaged about 110 mL. The germline V gene encodes CDR1 SGDLS and CDR2 YYNGEE. V dropped 4 bases and J dropped 4; count of bases not matched to a gene: 14. The CDR3 has 16 residues.

The J gene is TRBJ2-7, the V gene TRBV9; 7 bases fit TRBD1. The TCR was taken from a woman aged 18-29 years in good health. The sample consisted of stem cell memory CD4+ T cells from blood. CDR3 sequence reads: CASSSRGTAAAYEQYF. The CDR3 DNA reads TGTGCCAGCAGCTCCCGTGGGACAGCCGCCGCTTACGAGCAGTACTTC.